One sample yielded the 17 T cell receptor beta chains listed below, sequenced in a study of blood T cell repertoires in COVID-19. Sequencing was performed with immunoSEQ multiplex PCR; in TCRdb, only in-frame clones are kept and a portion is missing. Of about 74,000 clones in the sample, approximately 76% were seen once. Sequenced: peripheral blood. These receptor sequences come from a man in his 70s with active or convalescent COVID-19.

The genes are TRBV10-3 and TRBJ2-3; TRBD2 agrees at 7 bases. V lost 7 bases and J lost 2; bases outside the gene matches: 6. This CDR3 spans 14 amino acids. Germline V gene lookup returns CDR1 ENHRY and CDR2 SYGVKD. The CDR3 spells CAITRGGATDTQYF. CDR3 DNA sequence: TGTGCCATCACTCGCGGGGGAGCCACAGATACGCAGTATTTT.

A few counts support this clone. CDR3 DNA sequence: TGTGCCAGCAGTGTCGTGTACAATGAGCAGTTCTTC. It encodes CASSVVYNEQFF. The gene calls are TRBV2 and TRBJ2-1; no reliable D call. Germline V gene lookup returns CDR1 SNHLY and CDR2 FYNNEI. Between the trimmed V and J ends, which lost 4 bases and 4 bases, there was a span of 5 bases. This CDR3 spans 12 amino acids.

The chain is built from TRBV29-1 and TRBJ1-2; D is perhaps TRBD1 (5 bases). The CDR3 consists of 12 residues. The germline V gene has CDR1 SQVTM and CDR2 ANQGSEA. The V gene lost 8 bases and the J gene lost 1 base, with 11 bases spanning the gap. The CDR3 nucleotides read TGCAGCATCGAGACAGATAACTATGGCTACACCTTC. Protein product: CSIETDNYGYTF.

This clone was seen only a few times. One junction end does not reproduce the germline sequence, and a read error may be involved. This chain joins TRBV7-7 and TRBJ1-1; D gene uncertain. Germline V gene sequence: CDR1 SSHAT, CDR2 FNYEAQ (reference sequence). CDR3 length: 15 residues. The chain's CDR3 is CASSLAPEGGTEAFF. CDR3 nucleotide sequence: TGTGCTAGCAGCTTAGCGCCGGAGGGAGGCACTGAAGCTTTCTTT. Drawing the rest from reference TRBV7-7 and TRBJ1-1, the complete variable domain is GAGVSQSPRYKVTKRGQDVTLRCDPISSHATLYWYQQALGQGPEFLTYFNYEAQPDKSGLPSDRFSAERPEGSISTLTIQRTEQRDSAMYRCASSLAPEGGTEAFFGQGTRLTVV.

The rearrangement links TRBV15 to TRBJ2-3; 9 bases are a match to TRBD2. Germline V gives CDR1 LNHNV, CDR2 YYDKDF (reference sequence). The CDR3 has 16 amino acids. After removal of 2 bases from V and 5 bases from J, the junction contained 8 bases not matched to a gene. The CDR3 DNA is TGTGCCACCAGCAGAATGAGCGGGGGGCCGGGAGATACGCAGTATTTT. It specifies CATSRMSGGPGDTQYF. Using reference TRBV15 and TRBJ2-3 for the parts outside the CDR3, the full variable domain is DAMVIQNPRYQVTQFGKPVTLSCSQTLNHNVMYWYQQKSSQAPKLLFHYYDKDFNNEADTPDNFQSRRPNTSFCFLDIRSPGLGDTAMYLCATSRMSGGPGDTQYFGPGTRLTVL.

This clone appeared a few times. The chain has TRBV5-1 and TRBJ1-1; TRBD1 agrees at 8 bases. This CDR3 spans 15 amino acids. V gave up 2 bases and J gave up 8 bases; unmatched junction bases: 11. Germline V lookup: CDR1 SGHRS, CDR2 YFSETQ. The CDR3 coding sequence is TGCGCCAGCAGCTTACAGGGGGAGAAGACCAGGGAAGCTTTCTTT. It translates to CASSLQGEKTREAFF. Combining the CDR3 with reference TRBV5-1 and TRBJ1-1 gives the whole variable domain KAGVTQTPRYLIKTRGQQVTLSCSPISGHRSVSWYQQTPGQGLQFLFEYFSETQRNKGNFPGRFSGRQFSNSRSEMNVSTLELGDSALYLCASSLQGEKTREAFFGQGTRLTVV.

The CDR3 spells CASSGAGQGRTYEQYF. The CDR3 region has the DNA TGTGCCAGCAGCGGGGCGGGACAGGGAAGAACCTACGAGCAGTACTTC. This rearrangement joins TRBV11-3 to TRBJ2-7; 9 nucleotides align to TRBD1. This CDR3 is 16 amino acids long. Germline V CDR1 and CDR2: SGHNT, YENEEA. After removal of 5 bases from V and 2 bases from J, the junction contained 10 bases not matched to a gene.

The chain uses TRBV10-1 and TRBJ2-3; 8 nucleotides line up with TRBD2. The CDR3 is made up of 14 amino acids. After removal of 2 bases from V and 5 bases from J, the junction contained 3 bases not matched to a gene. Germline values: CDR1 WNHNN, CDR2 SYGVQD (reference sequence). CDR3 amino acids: CASSEGLARDTQYF. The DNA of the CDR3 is TGCGCCAGCAGTGAGGGACTAGCTCGAGATACGCAGTATTTT.

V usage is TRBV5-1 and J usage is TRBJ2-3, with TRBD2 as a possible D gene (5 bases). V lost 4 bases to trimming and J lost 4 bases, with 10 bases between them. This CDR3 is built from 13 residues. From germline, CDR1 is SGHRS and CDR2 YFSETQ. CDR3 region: CASSGGSADTQYF. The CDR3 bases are TGCGCCAGCAGCGGAGGAAGTGCAGATACGCAGTATTTT.

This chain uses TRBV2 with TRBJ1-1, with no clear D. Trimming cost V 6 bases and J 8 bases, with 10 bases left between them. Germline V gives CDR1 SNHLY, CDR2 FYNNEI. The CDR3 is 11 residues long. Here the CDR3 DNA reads TGTGCCAGCAGGGCATTCAGGGAAGCTTTCTTT. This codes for CASRAFREAFF.

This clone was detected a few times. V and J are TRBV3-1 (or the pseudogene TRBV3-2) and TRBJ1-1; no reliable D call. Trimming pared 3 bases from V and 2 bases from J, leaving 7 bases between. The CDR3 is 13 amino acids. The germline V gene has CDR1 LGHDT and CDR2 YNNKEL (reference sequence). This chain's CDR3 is CASSQSTNTEAFF. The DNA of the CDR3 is TGTGCCAGCAGCCAGAGCACTAACACTGAAGCTTTCTTT.

Here the CDR3 reads CSVAPGLHYEQYF. The CDR3 nucleotides read TGCAGCGTCGCGCCGGGACTACACTACGAGCAGTACTTC. This sequence joins TRBV29-1 and TRBJ2-7, with 7 bases identical to TRBD2. Germline CDR1 SQVTM, CDR2 ANQGSEA. V was pared by 6 bases and J by 3 bases, with 8 bases of the junction left unmatched. This CDR3 contains 13 residues.

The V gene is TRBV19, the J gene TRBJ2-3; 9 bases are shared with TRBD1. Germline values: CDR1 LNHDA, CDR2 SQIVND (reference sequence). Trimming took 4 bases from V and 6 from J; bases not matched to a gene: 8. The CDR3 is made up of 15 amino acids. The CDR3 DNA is TGTGCCAGTAGTACAGGGACAGGGAGATATGATACGCAGTATTTT. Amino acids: CASSTGTGRYDTQYF.

The CDR3 sequence is CASSKTGGPYEQYF. The CDR3 DNA follows: TGTGCCAGTAGTAAGACAGGGGGTCCCTACGAGCAGTACTTC. The rearrangement links TRBV19 to TRBJ2-7; 9 nucleotides match TRBD1. The CDR3 loop spans 14 amino acids. Per the germline V gene, CDR1 is LNHDA and CDR2 is SQIVND (reference sequence). Germline trimming cut 4 bases from V and 2 bases from J; bases unmatched to any gene: 3.

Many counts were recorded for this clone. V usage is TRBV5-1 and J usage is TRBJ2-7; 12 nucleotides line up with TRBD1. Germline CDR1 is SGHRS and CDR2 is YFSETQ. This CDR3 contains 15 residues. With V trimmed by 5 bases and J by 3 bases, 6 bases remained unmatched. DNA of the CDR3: TGCGCCAGCAGACCCGGGACAGGGGGCTTCTACGAGCAGTACTTC. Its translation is CASRPGTGGFYEQYF.

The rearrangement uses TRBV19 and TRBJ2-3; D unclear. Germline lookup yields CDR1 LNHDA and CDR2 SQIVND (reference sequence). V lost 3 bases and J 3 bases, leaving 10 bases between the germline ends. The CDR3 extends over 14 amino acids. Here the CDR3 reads CASSIIAWTDTQYF. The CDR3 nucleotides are TGTGCCAGTAGTATTATAGCATGGACAGATACGCAGTATTTT. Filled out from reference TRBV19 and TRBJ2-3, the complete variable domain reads DGGITQSPKYLFRKEGQNVTLSCEQNLNHDAMYWYRQDPGQGLRLIYYSQIVNDFQKGDIAEGYSVSREKKESFPLTVTSAQKNPTAFYLCASSIIAWTDTQYFGPGTRLTVL.

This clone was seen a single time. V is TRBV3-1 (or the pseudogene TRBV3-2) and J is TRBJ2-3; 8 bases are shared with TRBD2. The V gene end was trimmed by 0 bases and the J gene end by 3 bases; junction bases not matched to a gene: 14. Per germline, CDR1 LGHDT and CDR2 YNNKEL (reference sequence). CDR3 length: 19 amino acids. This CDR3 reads CASSQETIGGVEGTDTQYF. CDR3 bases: TGTGCCAGCAGCCAAGAGACGATCGGGGGGGTTGAGGGGACAGATACGCAGTATTTT.